This TCR beta chain comes out of a study of cytomegalovirus exposure and HLA in healthy donors. It was the roughly 130-subject validation cohort, separate from the approximately 620-subject first cohort, to which the donors belonged. There are a few counts of this clone. Its matching antigen is unknown. Overall study results and limits: Rare sequences made up most TCRs, while some public TCRs were found in many donors. Reportedly, diagnosis of cytomegalovirus status by the classifier showed high specificity and sensitivity.

Deletions cut 0 bases from V and 0 bases from J, with 10 bases between. Germline CDR1 and CDR2: SGHRS and YFSETQ. The CDR3 has 15 residues. Measured with immunoSEQ multiplex PCR; TCRdb has only the in-frame clones, and not every one. This sample has about 140,000 clones, with about 80% found just once. The source material was PBMCs. This TCR was recovered from a man aged 30 to 45 in good health and CMV-seropositive. The J gene is TRBJ2-7, the V gene TRBV5-1; no definite D call. DNA of the CDR3: TGCGCCAGCAGCTTGGACGGTATAATCTCCTACGAGCAGTACTTC. Translated: CASSLDGIISYEQYF.